This TCR beta chain was retrieved from a study of regulatory T cells in long-lasting Graves disease. Points on this clonotype: The antigen is not known.

Researchers made TCR beta libraries by using iRepertoire HTBI primers and running Arm-PCR on CDR3 regions. TCRdb ran MiXCR on the multiplex PCR reads and lists one entry per CDR3 protein. The sample comprises 350,000 to 450,000 distinct CDR3 sequences, approximately 25% of which are singletons, and 28% rests with the top ten. Germline V CDR1 and CDR2: SGDLS, YYNGEE. The CDR3 is made up of 16 amino acids. Trimming cost V 3 bases and J 0 bases, with 12 bases left between them. Points from the study as a whole: Persistent Graves' disease cases displayed lower TCR diversity than newly diagnosed ones. Segments TRBV28, TRBJ1-2 and TRBJ2-5 showed preferential usage in persistent disease.

Time point in this sample: persistent/refractory GD, antithyroid drugs over 5 years with positive TRAb. PBMCs were the source of the RNA used for TCR sequencing. This chain uses TRBV9 with TRBJ1-4, with D tentatively TRBD1 (6 bases). The clonotype was recovered from a middle-aged woman with Graves disease. The source was peripheral blood mononuclear cells (PBMCs), collected when the disease was refractory, from a patient treated with antithyroid drugs. The CDR3 here is CASSGGGAATNEKLFF. CDR3 coding DNA: TGTGCCAGCAGCGGTGGGGGGGCTGCAACTAATGAAAAACTGTTTTTT.